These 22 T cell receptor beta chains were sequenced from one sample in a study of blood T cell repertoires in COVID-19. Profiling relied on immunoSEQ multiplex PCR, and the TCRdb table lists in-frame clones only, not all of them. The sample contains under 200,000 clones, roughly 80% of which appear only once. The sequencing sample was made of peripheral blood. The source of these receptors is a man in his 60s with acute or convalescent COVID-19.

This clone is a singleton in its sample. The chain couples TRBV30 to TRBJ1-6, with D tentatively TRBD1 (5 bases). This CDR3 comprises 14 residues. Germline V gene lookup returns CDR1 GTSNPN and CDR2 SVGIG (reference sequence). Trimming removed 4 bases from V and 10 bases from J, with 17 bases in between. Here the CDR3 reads CAWKGGGVCSPLHF. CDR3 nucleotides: TGTGCCTGGAAGGGTGGAGGGGTATGCTCACCCCTCCACTTT.

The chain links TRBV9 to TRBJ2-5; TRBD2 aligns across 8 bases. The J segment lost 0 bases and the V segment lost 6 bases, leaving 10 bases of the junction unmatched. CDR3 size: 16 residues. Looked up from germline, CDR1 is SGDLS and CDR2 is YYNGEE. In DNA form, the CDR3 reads TGTGCCAGCACCGTCGGGGAGCGGGGGTACCAAGAGACCCAGTACTTC. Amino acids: CASTVGERGYQETQYF.

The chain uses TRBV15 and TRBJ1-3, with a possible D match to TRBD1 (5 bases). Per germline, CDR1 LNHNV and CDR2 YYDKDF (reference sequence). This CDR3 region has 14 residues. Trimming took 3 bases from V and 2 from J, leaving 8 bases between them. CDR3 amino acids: CATSSDSAGNTIYF. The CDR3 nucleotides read TGTGCCACCAGCAGCGACAGTGCTGGAAACACCATATATTTT.

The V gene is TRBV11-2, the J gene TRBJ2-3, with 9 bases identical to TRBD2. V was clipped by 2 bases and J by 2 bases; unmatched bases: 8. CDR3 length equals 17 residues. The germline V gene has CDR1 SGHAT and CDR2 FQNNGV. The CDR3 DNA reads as TGTGCCAGCAGCTTACTTGCGGGGGGGCCCTACACAGATACGCAGTATTTT. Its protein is CASSLLAGGPYTDTQYF.

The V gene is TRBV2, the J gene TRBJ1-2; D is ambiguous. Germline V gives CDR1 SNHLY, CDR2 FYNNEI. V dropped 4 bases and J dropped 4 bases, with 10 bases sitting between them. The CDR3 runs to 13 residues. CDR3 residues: CASSAVSGYGYTF. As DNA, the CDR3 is TGTGCCAGCAGTGCTGTCTCAGGCTATGGCTACACCTTC. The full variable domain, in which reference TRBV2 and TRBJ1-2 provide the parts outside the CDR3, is EPEVTQTPSHQVTQMGQEVILRCVPISNHLYFYWYRQILGQKVEFLVSFYNNEISEKSEIFDDQFSVERPDGSNFTLKIRSTKLEDSAMYFCASSAVSGYGYTFGSGTRLTVV.

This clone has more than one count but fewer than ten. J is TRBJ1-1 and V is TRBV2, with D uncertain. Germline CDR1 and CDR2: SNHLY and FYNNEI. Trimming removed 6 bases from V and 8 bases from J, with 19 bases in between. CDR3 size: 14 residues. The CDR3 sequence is CASRTPEILTEAFF. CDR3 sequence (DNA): TGTGCCAGCAGAACCCCGGAGATCCTCACGGAAGCTTTCTTT. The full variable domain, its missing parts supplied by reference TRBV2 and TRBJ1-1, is EPEVTQTPSHQVTQMGQEVILRCVPISNHLYFYWYRQILGQKVEFLVSFYNNEISEKSEIFDDQFSVERPDGSNFTLKIRSTKLEDSAMYFCASRTPEILTEAFFGQGTRLTVV.

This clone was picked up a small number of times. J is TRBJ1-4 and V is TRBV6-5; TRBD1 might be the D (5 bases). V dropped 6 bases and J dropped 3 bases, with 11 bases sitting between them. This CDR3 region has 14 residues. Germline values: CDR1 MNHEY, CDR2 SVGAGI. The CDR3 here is CASSRKGSNEKLFF. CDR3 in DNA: TGTGCCAGCAGCCGCAAGGGGTCTAATGAAAAACTGTTTTTT.

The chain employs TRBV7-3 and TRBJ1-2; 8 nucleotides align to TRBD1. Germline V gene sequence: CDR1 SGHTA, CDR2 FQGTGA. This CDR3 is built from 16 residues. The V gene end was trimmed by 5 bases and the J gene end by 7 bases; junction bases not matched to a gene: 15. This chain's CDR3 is CASSDTATTGVSGYTF. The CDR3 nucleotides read TGTGCCAGCAGCGATACGGCTACGACAGGGGTATCTGGCTACACCTTC. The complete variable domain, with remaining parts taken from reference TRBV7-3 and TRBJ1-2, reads GAGVSQTPSNKVTEKGKYVELRCDPISGHTALYWYRQSLGQGPEFLIYFQGTGAADDSGLPNDRFFAVRPEGSVSTLKIQRTERGDSAVYLCASSDTATTGVSGYTFGSGTRLTVV.

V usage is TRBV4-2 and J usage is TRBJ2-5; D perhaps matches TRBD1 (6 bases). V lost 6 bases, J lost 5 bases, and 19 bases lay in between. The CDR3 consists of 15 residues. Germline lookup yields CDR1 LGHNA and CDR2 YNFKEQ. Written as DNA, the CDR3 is TGTGCCAGCAGTCGGAACAGGGAAGGGATGGAGACCCAGTACTTC. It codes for CASSRNREGMETQYF.

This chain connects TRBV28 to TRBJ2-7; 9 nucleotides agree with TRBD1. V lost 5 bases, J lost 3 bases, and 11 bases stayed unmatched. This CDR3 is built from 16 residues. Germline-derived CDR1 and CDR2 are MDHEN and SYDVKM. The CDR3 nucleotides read TGTGCCAGCAGTAGACCAACCGGGACAGGGCACTACGAGCAGTACTTC. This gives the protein CASSRPTGTGHYEQYF.

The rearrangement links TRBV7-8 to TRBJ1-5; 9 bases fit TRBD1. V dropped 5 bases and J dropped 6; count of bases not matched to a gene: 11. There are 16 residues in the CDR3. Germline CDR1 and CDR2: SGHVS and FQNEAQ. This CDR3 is CASSRETGGYLQPQHF. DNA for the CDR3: TGTGCCAGCAGCAGAGAAACAGGGGGCTACCTTCAGCCCCAGCATTTT.

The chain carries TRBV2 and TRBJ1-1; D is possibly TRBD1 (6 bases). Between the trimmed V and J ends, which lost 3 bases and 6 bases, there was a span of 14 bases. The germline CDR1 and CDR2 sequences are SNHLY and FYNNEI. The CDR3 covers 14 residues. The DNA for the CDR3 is TGTGCCAGCAGTGATAGGGGGAAGGGACCTGAAGCTTTCTTT. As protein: CASSDRGKGPEAFF.

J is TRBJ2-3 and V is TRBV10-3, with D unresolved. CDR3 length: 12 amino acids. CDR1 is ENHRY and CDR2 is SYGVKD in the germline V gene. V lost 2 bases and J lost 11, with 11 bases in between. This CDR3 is CAISEGSAKQYF. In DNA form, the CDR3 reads TGTGCCATCAGTGAGGGGTCAGCGAAGCAGTATTTT.

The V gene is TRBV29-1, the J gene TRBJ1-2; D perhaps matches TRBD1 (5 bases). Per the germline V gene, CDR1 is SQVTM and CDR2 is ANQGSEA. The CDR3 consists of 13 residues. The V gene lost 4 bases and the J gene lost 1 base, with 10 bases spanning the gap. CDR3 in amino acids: CSVGEGLNYGYTF. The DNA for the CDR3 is TGCAGCGTTGGGGAGGGACTTAACTATGGCTACACCTTC.

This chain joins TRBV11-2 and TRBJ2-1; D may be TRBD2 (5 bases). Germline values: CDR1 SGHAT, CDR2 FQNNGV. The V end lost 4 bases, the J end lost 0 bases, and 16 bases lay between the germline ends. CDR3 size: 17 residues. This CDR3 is CASSYRTSLGSYNEQFF. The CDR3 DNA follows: TGTGCCAGCAGCTATCGAACTAGTTTAGGCTCCTACAATGAGCAGTTCTTC.

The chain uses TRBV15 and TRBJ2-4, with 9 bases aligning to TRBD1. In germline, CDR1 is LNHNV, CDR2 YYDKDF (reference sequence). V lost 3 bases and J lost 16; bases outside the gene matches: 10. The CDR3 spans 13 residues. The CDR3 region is CATSRGDRVFGYF. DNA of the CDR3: TGTGCCACCAGCAGGGGGGACAGGGTCTTCGGATACTTC.

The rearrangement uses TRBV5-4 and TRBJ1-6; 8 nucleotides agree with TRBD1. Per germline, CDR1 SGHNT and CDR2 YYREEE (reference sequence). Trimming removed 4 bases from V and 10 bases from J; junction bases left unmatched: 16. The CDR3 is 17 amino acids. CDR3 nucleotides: TGTGCCAGCAGCGCTACCACCTCCGGGACAGGTGAATCACCCCTCCACTTT. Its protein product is CASSATTSGTGESPLHF.

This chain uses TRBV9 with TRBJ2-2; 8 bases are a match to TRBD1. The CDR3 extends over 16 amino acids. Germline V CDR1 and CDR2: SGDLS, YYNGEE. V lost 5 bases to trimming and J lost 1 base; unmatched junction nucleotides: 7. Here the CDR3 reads CASSSAQGENTGELFF. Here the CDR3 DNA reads TGTGCCAGCAGTTCTGCACAGGGGGAGAACACCGGGGAGCTGTTTTTT.

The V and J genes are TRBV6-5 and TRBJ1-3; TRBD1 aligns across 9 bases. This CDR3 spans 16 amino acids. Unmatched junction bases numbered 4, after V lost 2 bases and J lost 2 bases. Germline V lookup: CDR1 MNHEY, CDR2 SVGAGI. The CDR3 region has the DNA TGTGCCAGCAGTTACCGGGACAGGGCCCCTGGAAACACCATATATTTT. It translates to CASSYRDRAPGNTIYF.

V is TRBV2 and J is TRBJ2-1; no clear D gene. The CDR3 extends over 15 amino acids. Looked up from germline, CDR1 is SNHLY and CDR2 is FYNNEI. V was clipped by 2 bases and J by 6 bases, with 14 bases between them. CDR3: CASSENMASVNEQFF. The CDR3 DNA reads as TGTGCCAGCAGTGAAAATATGGCCAGTGTCAATGAGCAGTTCTTC.

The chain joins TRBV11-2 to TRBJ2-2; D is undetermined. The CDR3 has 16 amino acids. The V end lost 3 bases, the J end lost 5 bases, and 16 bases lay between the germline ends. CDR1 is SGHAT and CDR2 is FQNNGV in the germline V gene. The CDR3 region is CASSFRPWLTTGELFF. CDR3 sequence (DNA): TGTGCCAGCAGCTTCCGGCCCTGGCTGACTACCGGGGAGCTGTTTTTT.

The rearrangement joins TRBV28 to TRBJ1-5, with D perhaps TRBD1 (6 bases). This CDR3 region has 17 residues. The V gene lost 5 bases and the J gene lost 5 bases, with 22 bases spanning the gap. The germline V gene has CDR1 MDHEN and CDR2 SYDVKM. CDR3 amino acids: CASSITGSLRLHQPQHF. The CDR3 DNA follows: TGTGCCAGCAGTATAACAGGGTCTCTACGGCTGCATCAGCCCCAGCATTTT.